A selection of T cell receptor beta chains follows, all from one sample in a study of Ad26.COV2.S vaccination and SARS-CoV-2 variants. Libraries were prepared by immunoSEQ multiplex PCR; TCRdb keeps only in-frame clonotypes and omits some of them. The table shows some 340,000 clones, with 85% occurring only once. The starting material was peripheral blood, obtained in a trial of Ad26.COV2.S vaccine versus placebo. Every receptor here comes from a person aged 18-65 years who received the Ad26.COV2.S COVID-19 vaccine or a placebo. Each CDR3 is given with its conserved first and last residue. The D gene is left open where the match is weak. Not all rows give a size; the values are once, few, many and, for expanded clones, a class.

CASKPEPMNTEAFF | TGTGCCAGCAAGCCGGAACCCATGAACACTGAAGCTTTCTTT | TRBJ1-1 | NA | NA | 14 | TRBV2
CASKFTDSYGYTF | TGTGCCAGCAAATTTACAGATAGCTATGGCTACACCTTC | TRBJ1-2 | NA | few | 13 | TRBV5-8
CASSLIGGRDPGELFF | TGCGCCAGCAGCTTGATTGGGGGGCGCGACCCCGGGGAGCTGTTTTTT | TRBJ2-2 | NA | few | 16 | TRBV5-1
CASSSSPHQNTEAFF | TGTGCCAGCAGTTCCTCTCCCCATCAGAACACTGAAGCTTTCTTT | TRBJ1-1 | NA | NA | 15 | TRBV6-5
CAIQQVSNYGYTF | TGTGCCATCCAACAGGTTTCTAACTATGGCTACACCTTC | TRBJ1-2 | NA | NA | 13 | TRBV10-3
CASGDREGNQPQHF | TGTGCCAGCGGGGACAGGGAAGGGAATCAGCCCCAGCATTTT | TRBJ1-5 | TRBD1 | few | 14 | TRBV6-5
CASSLDRGYGYTF | TGCGCCAGCAGCCTCGACAGGGGCTATGGCTACACCTTC | TRBJ1-2 | TRBD1 | NA | 13 | TRBV4-1
CASSPTGTGFTEAFF | TGTGCCAGCAGCCCCACCGGGACAGGGTTCACTGAAGCTTTCTTT | TRBJ1-1 | TRBD1 | NA | 15 | TRBV28
CASTQGGRLGEQYF | TGTGCCAGCACCCAAGGTGGCCGCCTGGGTGAGCAGTACTTC | TRBJ2-7 | NA | NA | 14 | TRBV6-6
CASSIGQGLNQPQHF | TGTGCCAGTAGTATTGGACAGGGGCTCAATCAGCCCCAGCATTTT | TRBJ1-5 | TRBD1 | NA | 15 | TRBV19
CASSLDWGGGEADTQYF | TGTGCCAGCAGCTTAGATTGGGGGGGAGGTGAGGCAGATACGCAGTATTTT | TRBJ2-3 | TRBD2 | NA | 17 | TRBV7-2
CASTGTSGGFYNEQFF | TGTGCCAGCACCGGGACTAGCGGGGGGTTCTACAATGAGCAGTTCTTC | TRBJ2-1 | TRBD2 | NA | 16 | TRBV28
CASSPKDKGSGRMNTEAFF | TGTGCCAGCAGTCCAAAGGATAAGGGGTCGGGACGGATGAACACTGAAGCTTTCTTT | TRBJ1-1 | NA | NA | 19 | TRBV2
CASSGNSPLHF | TGTGCCAGCAGCGGTAATTCACCCCTCCACTTT | TRBJ1-6 | NA | NA | 11 | TRBV9